This is a list of T cell receptor beta chains from one sample in a study of T cells expressing NK-cell markers. TCRdb re-called the 5' RACE reads, yielding one record per CDR3 amino acid sequence without DNA. The sample totals 150,000 to 160,000 distinct CDR3 sequences. Sequenced: blood T cells: a sorted CD56 or NKG2C T cell subset, CD4+ or CD8+ T cells, or bulk PBMC T cells (not recorded which). The source is a woman in her 50s in good health. Both conserved end residues are part of each CDR3. Each record gives: CDR3 protein, J gene, V gene, clone size. Clone size appears in some rows only: once, few, many, or a class for an expanded clone.

cdr3_aa: CSVELQNQETQYF
j_call: TRBJ2-5
v_call: TRBV29-1
clone_size: .

cdr3_aa: CASSLWDRPRDTEAFF
j_call: TRBJ1-1
v_call: TRBV5-1
clone_size: .

cdr3_aa: CASGLVRGLMVATNEKLFF
j_call: TRBJ1-4
v_call: TRBV12-5
clone_size: .

cdr3_aa: CASSDDKYSNQPQHF
j_call: TRBJ1-5
v_call: TRBV9
clone_size: .

cdr3_aa: CASSPRDQAKNIQYF
j_call: TRBJ2-4
v_call: TRBV11-3
clone_size: .

cdr3_aa: CASSPGGTNEKLFF
j_call: TRBJ1-4
v_call: TRBV9
clone_size: .

cdr3_aa: CASSLDREAFF
j_call: TRBJ1-1
v_call: TRBV5-1
clone_size: .

cdr3_aa: CASSASQGLAKNIQYF
j_call: TRBJ2-4
v_call: TRBV4-1
clone_size: .

cdr3_aa: CASSLYPGGKAMTDTQYF
j_call: TRBJ2-3
v_call: TRBV27
clone_size: .

cdr3_aa: CASSPTLNTGELFF
j_call: TRBJ2-2
v_call: TRBV7-9
clone_size: .

cdr3_aa: CASSYSKSARGEHPYNEQFF
j_call: TRBJ2-1
v_call: TRBV6-2/TRBV6-3
clone_size: .

cdr3_aa: CASSPRWGGSYNEQFF
j_call: TRBJ2-1
v_call: TRBV11-3
clone_size: .

cdr3_aa: CASRPASGRSFGIGELFF
j_call: TRBJ2-2
v_call: TRBV12-3/TRBV12-4
clone_size: .

cdr3_aa: CASRKGTGELFF
j_call: TRBJ2-2
v_call: TRBV6-1
clone_size: .

cdr3_aa: CASSLGVIARGNEQFF
j_call: TRBJ2-1
v_call: TRBV7-2
clone_size: .

cdr3_aa: CASSFFDRARVNQPQHF
j_call: TRBJ1-5
v_call: TRBV28
clone_size: .

cdr3_aa: CASSRSTGAVRQPQHF
j_call: TRBJ1-5
v_call: TRBV4-1
clone_size: .

cdr3_aa: CASRLGTSGKAGELFF
j_call: TRBJ2-2
v_call: TRBV6-2/TRBV6-3
clone_size: .

cdr3_aa: CASSPRDGLAKNIQYF
j_call: TRBJ2-4
v_call: TRBV27
clone_size: .

cdr3_aa: CASSPQWDLAGLHRGYNEQFF
j_call: TRBJ2-1
v_call: TRBV4-2
clone_size: .

cdr3_aa: CASQGVLNEQFF
j_call: TRBJ2-1
v_call: TRBV2
clone_size: .

cdr3_aa: CASSSGINNEQFF
j_call: TRBJ2-1
v_call: TRBV19
clone_size: .

cdr3_aa: CASSSSTGGFFNEQFF
j_call: TRBJ2-1
v_call: TRBV7-6
clone_size: .

cdr3_aa: CASSSRVYEQYF
j_call: TRBJ2-7
v_call: TRBV7-9
clone_size: .

cdr3_aa: CASSEEGNEQFF
j_call: TRBJ2-1
v_call: TRBV27
clone_size: .

cdr3_aa: CASSEPPEADTQYF
j_call: TRBJ2-3
v_call: TRBV6-1
clone_size: .

cdr3_aa: CASSLEQGIGETQYF
j_call: TRBJ2-5
v_call: TRBV4-1
clone_size: .

cdr3_aa: CASSRGTLLNGYTF
j_call: TRBJ1-2
v_call: TRBV27
clone_size: .

cdr3_aa: CARQGVNTGELFF
j_call: TRBJ2-2
v_call: TRBV3-1
clone_size: .

cdr3_aa: CASSQLYQQFF
j_call: TRBJ2-1
v_call: TRBV12-3/TRBV12-4
clone_size: .

cdr3_aa: CASNSGLAGGPINEQFF
j_call: TRBJ2-1
v_call: TRBV12-3/TRBV12-4
clone_size: .

cdr3_aa: CASSLENLLGNTIYF
j_call: TRBJ1-3
v_call: TRBV5-1
clone_size: .

cdr3_aa: CASSLGTGNTEAFF
j_call: TRBJ1-1
v_call: TRBV27
clone_size: .

cdr3_aa: CASSLLMAGVTREQYF
j_call: TRBJ2-7
v_call: TRBV28
clone_size: .

cdr3_aa: CASSQDQTGRKFF
j_call: TRBJ2-1
v_call: TRBV3-1
clone_size: .

cdr3_aa: CASSHGQGNIQYF
j_call: TRBJ2-4
v_call: TRBV12-3/TRBV12-4
clone_size: .

cdr3_aa: CASSQGTSGYNEQFF
j_call: TRBJ2-1
v_call: TRBV5-1
clone_size: .

cdr3_aa: CASSEVPGPPEAFF
j_call: TRBJ1-1
v_call: TRBV6-1
clone_size: medium-sized

cdr3_aa: CASSFPAGVPDTQYF
j_call: TRBJ2-3
v_call: TRBV11-2
clone_size: .

cdr3_aa: CASLGEGGYDTQYF
j_call: TRBJ2-3
v_call: TRBV28
clone_size: .